The clone carrying this T cell receptor beta chain is medium-sized (0.01 to 0.1%) by share. Its antigen is unidentified. This beta chain represents an off-target read in a library built for alpha chains; its size is of limited meaning. The time point: sample taken at primary tumor resection. A single record per CDR3 protein comes from TCRdb applying MiXCR to the 5' RACE reads. The table has some 5,500 distinct CDR3 sequences, 13% to 15% seen once. These data originate in a study of spatial heterogeneity in lung cancer. Study results and caveats: Expanded intratumoral alpha and beta TCR counts tracked tumor mutation counts. The counts of expanded TCRs, ubiquitous and regional, tracked ubiquitous and regional nonsynonymous mutations, respectively.

Trimming removed 3 bases from V and 2 bases from J, with 11 bases in between. The CDR3 has 14 residues. From germline, CDR1 is DFQATT and CDR2 SNEGSKA (reference sequence). The sequences come from lung tumor tissue, collected at surgery. The V gene is TRBV20-1, the J gene TRBJ1-5, with D hard to call. The receptor was isolated from a male donor with early-stage non-small cell lung cancer. The chain's CDR3 is CSASSSGGNQPQHF. CDR3 DNA: TGCAGTGCTAGCAGTTCCGGGGGCAATCAGCCCCAGCATTTT.